These 13 T cell receptor beta chains originate from one sample sequenced in a study of T cells after somatic rescue of genetic block. Sequencing used immunoSEQ multiplex PCR; TCRdb keeps in-frame clones, though not all of them. The top ten hold under 0.095% of the sample, which has about 52,000 clones, roughly 96% seen once. Sequences were obtained from peripheral blood mononuclear cells (PBMCs). All receptors come from a child under three years old.

On this clone itself: The sample carries other DNA sequences with the same CDR3. The chain combines TRBV28 with TRBJ2-3; 7 bases fit TRBD1. The V gene's germline CDR1 is MDHEN and CDR2 SYDVKM. The CDR3 is 13 amino acids. With V trimmed by 3 bases and J by 4 bases, 1 base remained unmatched. The CDR3 coding sequence is TGTGCCAGCAGTTTGCAGGGGGCAGATACGCAGTATTTT. Translated: CASSLQGADTQYF.

A single count supports this clone. The genes are TRBV19 and TRBJ2-7; D is perhaps TRBD1 (5 bases). Deletions cut 5 bases from V and 2 bases from J, with 10 bases between. CDR3 length: 13 residues. The germline V gene has CDR1 LNHDA and CDR2 SQIVND (reference sequence). As DNA, the CDR3 is TGTGCCAGTAGTTGGACAAAAACCTACGAGCAGTACTTC. Protein product: CASSWTKTYEQYF.

The rearrangement uses TRBV28 and TRBJ1-5; 9 positions match TRBD1. Germline V gene data show CDR1 as MDHEN and CDR2 as SYDVKM. V was pared by 5 bases and J by 9 bases, with 5 bases of the junction left unmatched. The CDR3 length is 13 residues. The CDR3 reads CASSGTGNAPQHF. CDR3 DNA sequence: TGTGCCAGCAGTGGGACAGGGAATGCGCCCCAGCATTTT.

This chain links TRBV25-1 with TRBJ1-2; 7 bases align to TRBD1. Germline V lookup: CDR1 MGHDK, CDR2 SYGVNS. V lost 4 bases and J lost 4; bases outside the gene matches: 6. This CDR3 is 14 amino acids long. The CDR3, as DNA: TGTGCCAGCAGTGTGTCCCGGGACAGCTATGGCTACACCTTC. It yields the protein CASSVSRDSYGYTF.

The chain has TRBV11-2 and TRBJ1-2; TRBD1 matches 7 bases. Germline CDR1 and CDR2: SGHAT and FQNNGV. This CDR3 comprises 12 residues. J gave up 5 bases and V 5 bases, and 2 bases lay outside the gene matches. CDR3 sequence: CASSDRVYGYTF. The CDR3 DNA sequence: TGTGCCAGCAGCGACAGGGTTTATGGCTACACCTTC.

This rearrangement joins TRBV10-2 to TRBJ2-7, with 8 bases identical to TRBD2. Per germline, CDR1 WSHSY and CDR2 SAAADI. Trimming removed 2 bases from V and 0 bases from J; junction bases left unmatched: 3. The CDR3 spans 15 residues. For the CDR3, the DNA is TGCGCCAGCAGTGAGACTAGCGGAGCCTCCTACGAGCAGTACTTC. Translation gives CASSETSGASYEQYF.

The V and J genes are TRBV4-2 and TRBJ2-3, with D possibly matching TRBD2 (6 bases). The germline V and J ends were trimmed by 1 base and 3 bases, with 11 bases remaining between them. The CDR3 loop spans 15 amino acids. Germline CDR1 reads LGHNA; CDR2 reads YNFKEQ. The CDR3 region has the DNA TGTGCCAGCAGCCAAGCTACGGAGGGAACAGATACGCAGTATTTT. Protein sequence: CASSQATEGTDTQYF.

This rearrangement joins TRBV15 to TRBJ1-2, with TRBD1 identical over 11 bases. This CDR3 has 17 amino acids. Germline trimming cut 0 bases from V and 8 bases from J; bases unmatched to any gene: 11. Germline CDR1 reads LNHNV; CDR2 reads YYDKDF (reference sequence). In DNA form, the CDR3 reads TGTGCCACCAGCAGAGATCTACGGACAGGGGGCGCGAGCGGCTACACCTTC. It codes for CATSRDLRTGGASGYTF.

This chain links TRBV4-3 with TRBJ2-5; either TRBD1 or TRBD2 may supply D (5 bases each). The CDR3 has 14 amino acids. From germline, CDR1 is LGHNA and CDR2 YSLEER. V dropped 0 bases and J dropped 5 bases, with 10 bases sitting between them. This CDR3 is CASSQDWGKETQYF. The CDR3 nucleotides read TGCGCCAGCAGCCAAGATTGGGGGAAGGAGACCCAGTACTTC.

This chain connects TRBV6-1 to TRBJ2-1; D is ambiguous. The CDR3 consists of 12 residues. V was cut by 10 bases and J by 9 bases, with 16 bases left in between. Per germline, CDR1 MNHNS and CDR2 SASEGT. The CDR3 bases are TGTGCCACCTCATTGGGATTCGGTGAGCAGTTCTTC. Translation gives CATSLGFGEQFF.

This chain joins TRBV4-1 and TRBJ2-4, with D possibly being TRBD1 (5 bases). V dropped 3 bases and J dropped 1 base, with 7 bases sitting between them. The length of the CDR3 is 14 residues. Germline loops: CDR1 MGHRA, CDR2 YSYEKL. CDR3 coding DNA: TGCGCCAGCAGCCACAGGGCGGCCAAAAACATTCAGTACTTC. Translation: CASSHRAAKNIQYF.

This clone was seen just once. The chain recombines TRBV28 with TRBJ1-2, with D possibly being TRBD1 (5 bases). Trimming took 6 bases from V and 7 from J, leaving 12 bases between them. This CDR3 has 12 amino acids. CDR1 and CDR2 (germline): MDHEN, SYDVKM. CDR3 bases: TGTGCCAGCAGGCTACGTGGGGGTGGCTACACCTTC. Translated, it gives CASRLRGGGYTF.

V usage is TRBV28 and J usage is TRBJ2-1; 9 nucleotides agree with TRBD1. The V and J ends lost 5 bases and 3 bases, in that order; junction bases with no gene match: 2. Germline CDR1 reads MDHEN; CDR2 reads SYDVKM. The CDR3 has 14 amino acids. This CDR3 is CASSRDRDYNEQFF. In DNA form, the CDR3 reads TGTGCCAGCAGTCGGGACAGGGACTACAATGAGCAGTTCTTC.